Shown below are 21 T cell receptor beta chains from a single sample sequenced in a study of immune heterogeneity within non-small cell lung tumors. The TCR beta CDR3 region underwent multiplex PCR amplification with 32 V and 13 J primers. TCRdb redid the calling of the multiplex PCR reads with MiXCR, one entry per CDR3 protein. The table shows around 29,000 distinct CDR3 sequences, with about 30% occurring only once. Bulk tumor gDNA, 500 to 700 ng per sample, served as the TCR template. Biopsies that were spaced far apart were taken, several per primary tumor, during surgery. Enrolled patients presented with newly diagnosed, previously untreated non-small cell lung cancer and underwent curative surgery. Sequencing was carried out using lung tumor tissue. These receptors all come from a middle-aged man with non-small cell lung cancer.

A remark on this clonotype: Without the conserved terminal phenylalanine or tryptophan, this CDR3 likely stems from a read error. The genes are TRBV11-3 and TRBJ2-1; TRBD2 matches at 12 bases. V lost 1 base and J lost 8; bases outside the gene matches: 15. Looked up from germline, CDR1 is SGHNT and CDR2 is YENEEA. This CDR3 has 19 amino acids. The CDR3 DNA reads TGTGCCAGCAGCTTAGGTGAGGGGCTAGCGGGAGGGCCTTCTGATGAGCAGTTCTTG. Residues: CASSLGEGLAGGPSDEQFL.

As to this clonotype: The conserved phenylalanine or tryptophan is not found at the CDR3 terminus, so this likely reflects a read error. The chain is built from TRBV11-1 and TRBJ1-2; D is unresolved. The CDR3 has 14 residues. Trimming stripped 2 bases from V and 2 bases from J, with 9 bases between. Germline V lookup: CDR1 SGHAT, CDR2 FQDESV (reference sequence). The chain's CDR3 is CASSLQDGNYGYTI. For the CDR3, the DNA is TGTGCCAGCAGCTTACAGGATGGCAACTATGGCTACACCATC.

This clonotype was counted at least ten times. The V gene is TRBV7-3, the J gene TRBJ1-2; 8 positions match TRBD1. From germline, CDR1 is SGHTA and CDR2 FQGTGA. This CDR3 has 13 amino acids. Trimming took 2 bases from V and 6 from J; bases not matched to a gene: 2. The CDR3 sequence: CASSLSGGDGYTF. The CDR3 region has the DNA TGTGCCAGCAGCTTATCAGGGGGCGATGGCTACACCTTC.

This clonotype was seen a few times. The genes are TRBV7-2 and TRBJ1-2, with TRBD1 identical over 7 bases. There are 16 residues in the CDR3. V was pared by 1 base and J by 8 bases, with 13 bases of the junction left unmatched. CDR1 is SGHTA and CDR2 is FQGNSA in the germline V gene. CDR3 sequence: CASSLGTGFKVLGYTF. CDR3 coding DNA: TGTGCCAGCAGCTTAGGGACAGGCTTTAAGGTTTTAGGCTACACCTTC.

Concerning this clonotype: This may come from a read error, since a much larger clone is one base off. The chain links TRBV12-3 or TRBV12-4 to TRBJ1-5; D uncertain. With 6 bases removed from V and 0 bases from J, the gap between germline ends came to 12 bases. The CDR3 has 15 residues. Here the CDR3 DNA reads TGTGCCAGCAGCCTCGTATATAATAGCAATCAGCCCCAGCATTTT. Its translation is CASSLVYNSNQPQHF.

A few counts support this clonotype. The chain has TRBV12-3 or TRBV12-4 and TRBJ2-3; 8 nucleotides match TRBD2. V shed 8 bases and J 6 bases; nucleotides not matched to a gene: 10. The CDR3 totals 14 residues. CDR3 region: CASLKLSSGDTQYF. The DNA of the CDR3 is TGTGCCAGCTTGAAGTTATCTAGCGGGGATACGCAGTATTTT.

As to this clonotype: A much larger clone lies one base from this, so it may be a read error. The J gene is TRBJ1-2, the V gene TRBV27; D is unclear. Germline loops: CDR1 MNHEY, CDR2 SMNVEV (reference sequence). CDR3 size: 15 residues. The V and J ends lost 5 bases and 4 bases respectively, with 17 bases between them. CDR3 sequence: CASSTLGEITYGYTF. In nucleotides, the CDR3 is TGTGCCAGCAGTACGCTCGGGGAGATTACCTATGGCTACACCTTC.

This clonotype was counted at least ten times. In DNA, the CDR3 is TGCGCCAGCAGCTTGAGTAGCGGGAGGGGAGAGACCCAGTACTTC. Protein sequence: CASSLSSGRGETQYF. This chain uses TRBV5-1 with TRBJ2-5, with 11 bases identical to TRBD2. The CDR3 has 15 amino acids. CDR1 is SGHRS, CDR2 YFSETQ, per germline. With V trimmed by 1 base and J by 4 bases, 3 bases remained unmatched.

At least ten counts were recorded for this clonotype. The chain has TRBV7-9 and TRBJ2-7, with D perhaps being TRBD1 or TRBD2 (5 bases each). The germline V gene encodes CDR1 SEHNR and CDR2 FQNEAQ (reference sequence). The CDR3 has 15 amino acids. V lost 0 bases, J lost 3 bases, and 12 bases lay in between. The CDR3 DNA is TGTGCCAGCAGCTTAGCGTGGGACGCACACTACGAGCAGTACTTC. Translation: CASSLAWDAHYEQYF.

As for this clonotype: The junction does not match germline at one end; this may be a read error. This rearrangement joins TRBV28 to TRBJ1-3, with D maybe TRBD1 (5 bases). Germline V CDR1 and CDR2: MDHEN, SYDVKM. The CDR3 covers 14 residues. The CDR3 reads CASSFSGFGNTIYF. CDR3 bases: TGCGCCAGCAGTTTCTCAGGGTTTGGAAACACCATATATTTT. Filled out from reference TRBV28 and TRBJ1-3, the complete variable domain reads DVKVTQSSRYLVKRTGEKVFLECVQDMDHENMFWYRQDPGLGLRLIYFSYDVKMKEKGDIPEGYSVSREKKERFSLILESASTNQTSMYLCASSFSGFGNTIYFGEGSWLTVV.

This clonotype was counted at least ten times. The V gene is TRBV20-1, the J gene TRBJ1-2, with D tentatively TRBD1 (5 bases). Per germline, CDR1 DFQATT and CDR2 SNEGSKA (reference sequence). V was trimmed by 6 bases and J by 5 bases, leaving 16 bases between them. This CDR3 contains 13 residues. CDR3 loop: CSAFGGGGYGYTF. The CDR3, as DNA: TGCAGTGCATTCGGGGGGGGAGGATATGGCTACACCTTC.

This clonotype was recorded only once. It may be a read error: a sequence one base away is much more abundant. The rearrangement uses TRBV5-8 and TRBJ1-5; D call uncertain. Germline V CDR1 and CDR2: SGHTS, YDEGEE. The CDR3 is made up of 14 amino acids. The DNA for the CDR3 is TGTGCCAGCAGCTTGTTAGAGCGTGATCAGCCCCAGAATTTT. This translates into CASSLLERDQPQNF. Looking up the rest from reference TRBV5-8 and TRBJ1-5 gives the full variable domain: EAGVTQSPTHLIKTRGQQATLRCSPISGHTSVYWYQQALGLGLQFLLWYDEGEERNRGNFPPRFSGRQFPNYSSELNVNALELEDSALYLCASSLLERDQPQNFGDGTRLSIL.

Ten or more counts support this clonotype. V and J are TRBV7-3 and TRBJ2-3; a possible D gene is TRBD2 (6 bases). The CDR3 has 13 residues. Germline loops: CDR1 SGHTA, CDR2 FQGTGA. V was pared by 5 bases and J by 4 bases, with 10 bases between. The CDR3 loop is CASSQDYADTQYF. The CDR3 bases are TGTGCCAGCAGCCAGGACTACGCAGATACGCAGTATTTT.

The CDR3 reads CASSLLAGGTYSYNEQFF. The CDR3 DNA sequence: TGTGCCAGCAGCTTACTAGCGGGAGGGACCTACTCCTACAATGAGCAGTTCTTC. V gene TRBV9 combines with J gene TRBJ2-1, with 13 positions matching TRBD2. V dropped 4 bases and J dropped 0; count of bases not matched to a gene: 7. Per germline, CDR1 SGDLS and CDR2 YYNGEE. This CDR3 spans 18 amino acids.

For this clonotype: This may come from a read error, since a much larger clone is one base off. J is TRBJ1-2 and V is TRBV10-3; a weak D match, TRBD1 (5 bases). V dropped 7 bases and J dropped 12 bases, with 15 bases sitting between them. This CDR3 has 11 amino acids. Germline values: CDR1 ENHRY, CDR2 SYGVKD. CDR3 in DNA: TGTGCCATCAACAGAGGGGACGGCGACACCTTC. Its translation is CAINRGDGDTF.

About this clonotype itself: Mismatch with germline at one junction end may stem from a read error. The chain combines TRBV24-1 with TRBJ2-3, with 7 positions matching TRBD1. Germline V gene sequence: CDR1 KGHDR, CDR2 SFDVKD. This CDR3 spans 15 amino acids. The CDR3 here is CATSPASLGTDTRYF. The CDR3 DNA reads TGTGCCACCAGTCCAGCGAGCTTGGGGACAGATACGCGGTATTTT.

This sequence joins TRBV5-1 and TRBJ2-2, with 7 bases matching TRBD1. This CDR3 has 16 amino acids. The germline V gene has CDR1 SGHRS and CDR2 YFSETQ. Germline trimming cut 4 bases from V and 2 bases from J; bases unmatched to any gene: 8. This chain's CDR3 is CASSRDSLTNTGELFF. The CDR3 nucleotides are TGCGCCAGCAGCCGGGACAGTTTAACTAACACCGGGGAGCTGTTTTTT.

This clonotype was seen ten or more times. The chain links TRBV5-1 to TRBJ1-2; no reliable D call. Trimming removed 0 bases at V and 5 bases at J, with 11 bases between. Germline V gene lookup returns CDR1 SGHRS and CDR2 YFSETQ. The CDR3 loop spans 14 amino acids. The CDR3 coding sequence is TGCGCCAGCAGCTTGGTTGGGAGGTCGTATGGCTACACCTTC. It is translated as CASSLVGRSYGYTF. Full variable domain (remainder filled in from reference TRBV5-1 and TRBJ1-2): KAGVTQTPRYLIKTRGQQVTLSCSPISGHRSVSWYQQTPGQGLQFLFEYFSETQRNKGNFPGRFSGRQFSNSRSEMNVSTLELGDSALYLCASSLVGRSYGYTFGSGTRLTVV.

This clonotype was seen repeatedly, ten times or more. The CDR3: CASSSGTGRLYTAFF. The CDR3 DNA follows: TGTGCCAGCAGTTCCGGGACAGGGCGGCTGTATACGGCTTTCTTT. This sequence joins TRBV28 and TRBJ1-1, with 9 bases lining up with TRBD1. The CDR3 length is 15 residues. The J segment lost 11 bases and the V segment lost 4 bases, leaving 14 bases of the junction unmatched. Germline V gene lookup returns CDR1 MDHEN and CDR2 SYDVKM. The variable domain in full, completed from reference TRBV28 and TRBJ1-1, reads DVKVTQSSRYLVKRTGEKVFLECVQDMDHENMFWYRQDPGLGLRLIYFSYDVKMKEKGDIPEGYSVSREKKERFSLILESASTNQTSMYLCASSSGTGRLYTAFFGQGTRLTVV.

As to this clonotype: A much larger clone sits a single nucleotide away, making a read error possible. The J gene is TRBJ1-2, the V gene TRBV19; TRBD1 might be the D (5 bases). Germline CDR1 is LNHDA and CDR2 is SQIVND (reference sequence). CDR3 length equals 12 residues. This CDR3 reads CASSSRDYGYNF. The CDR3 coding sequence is TGTGCCAGTAGTAGCAGGGACTATGGCTACAACTTC.

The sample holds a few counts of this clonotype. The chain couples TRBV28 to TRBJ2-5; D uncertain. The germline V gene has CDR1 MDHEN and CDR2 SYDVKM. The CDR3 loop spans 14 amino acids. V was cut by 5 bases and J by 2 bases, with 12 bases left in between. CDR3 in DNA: TGTGCCAGCAGTGGCCGGACCCTACAAGAGACCCAGTACTTC. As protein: CASSGRTLQETQYF.